What follows are 32 T cell receptor beta chains derived from one specimen sequenced in a study of T cells in Graves' hyperthyroidism and ophthalmopathy (dated by TCRdb to between 2018 and 2021). The library was generated by multiplex PCR. Sequencing instrument: Illumina HiSeq 2000. The TCR beta CDR3 regions were amplified from the RNA transcripts. For the first round of RT-PCR on the TCR CDR3, the HTBI primer set was used together with the Qiagen OneStep RT-PCR kit. TCRdb reprocessed the public reads (quality trimming at Q25 with fastp, clone calling with MiXCR) and kept in-frame beta chains. Duplicate CDR3 protein sequences are folded into a single record with the most common DNA and genes. The table for this sample lists 350,000 to 450,000 distinct CDR3 sequences; roughly 14% of them were counted only once. Roughly 11% of the sample is held by the ten biggest clonotypes. The sample taken for sequencing was blood. The origin of the receptors is a woman in her sixties with Graves' hyperthyroidism.

This clonotype was picked up a small number of times. This chain links TRBV14 with TRBJ2-7; D may be TRBD1 (5 bases). V lost 2 bases, J lost 4 bases, and 15 bases lay in between. CDR1 is SGHDN, CDR2 FVKESK, per germline. The CDR3 length is 15 residues. CDR3: CASSQIGRERYEQYF. The DNA of the CDR3 is TGTGCCAGCAGCCAAATCGGCAGGGAAAGGTACGAGCAGTACTTC.

The table lists this clonotype with many counts. J is TRBJ2-7 and V is TRBV20-1; D remains unclear. CDR3 size: 12 residues. The germline CDR1 and CDR2 sequences are DFQATT and SNEGSKA (reference sequence). V gave up 3 bases and J gave up 4 bases, with 10 bases separating them. CDR3 sequence reads: CSASLGRYEQYF. CDR3 nucleotides: TGCAGTGCTAGCTTAGGCAGGTACGAGCAGTACTTC.

This clonotype has a handful of counts. An end of the junction differs from the germline gene, which may be a read error. This chain uses TRBV7-7 with TRBJ2-7; the D gene is possibly TRBD1 (6 bases). CDR1 and CDR2 from the germline V gene are SSHAT and FNYEAQ (reference sequence). The CDR3 spans 14 residues. The CDR3 region is CASSLMGHLYEQYF. The CDR3 DNA reads TGTGCTAGCAGCTTAATGGGACACCTATACGAGCAGTACTTC.

This clonotype was observed at least ten times. The chain carries TRBV12-3 or TRBV12-4 and TRBJ2-4, with TRBD1 matching 12 bases. V trimming: 6 bases; J trimming: 5 bases; junction bases outside the gene matches: 2. The CDR3 consists of 14 residues. The CDR3 DNA reads as TGTGCCAGCAGGGGACAGGGGGCTGAAAACATTCAGTACTTC. Translating it yields CASRGQGAENIQYF.

Ten or more counts support this clonotype. The chain joins TRBV10-1 to TRBJ2-7; 12 positions match TRBD2. The germline V gene encodes CDR1 WNHNN and CDR2 SYGVQD (reference sequence). CDR3 length: 15 residues. V lost 2 bases to trimming and J lost 3 bases; unmatched junction nucleotides: 2. CDR3 DNA sequence: TGCGCCAGCAGTGAGGGACTAGCGGGGCGCTACGAGCAGTACTTC. It encodes CASSEGLAGRYEQYF.

The CDR3 coding sequence is TGTGCCAGCAGCTTAAAAATGACAGGGGGAGGCTATGGCTACACCTTC. Translation gives CASSLKMTGGGYGYTF. The chain combines TRBV7-9 with TRBJ1-2, with 9 bases identical to TRBD1. Germline V gene sequence: CDR1 SEHNR, CDR2 FQNEAQ (reference sequence). CDR3 length: 16 amino acids. V gave up 2 bases and J gave up 4 bases; unmatched junction bases: 8.

This clonotype was seen many times. The rearrangement uses TRBV7-2 and TRBJ2-7; 9 bases are a match to TRBD2. This CDR3 region has 14 residues. Germline loops: CDR1 SGHTA, CDR2 FQGNSA. Trimming removed 3 bases from V and 6 bases from J; junction bases left unmatched: 6. CDR3 DNA: TGTGCCAGCAGCTTCGGTAGCGGGGGCGGCGAGCAGTACTTC. This sequence encodes CASSFGSGGGEQYF. Based on the CDR3 plus reference TRBV7-2 and TRBJ2-7, the full variable domain is GAGVSQSPSNKVTEKGKDVELRCDPISGHTALYWYRQSLGQGLEFLIYFQGNSAPDKSGLPSDRFSAERTGGSVSTLTIQRTQQEDSAVYLCASSFGSGGGEQYFGPGTRLTVT.

This clonotype was observed a few times. The V call is TRBV24-1, the J call TRBJ1-2, with D tentatively TRBD1 (6 bases). The CDR3 is 14 residues long. Trimming left V 3 bases short and J 4 bases short, with 11 bases between. Per germline, CDR1 KGHDR and CDR2 SFDVKD. The CDR3 nucleotides read TGTGCCACCAGTGATAGGCAGGGGAGCTATGGCTACACCTTC. Residues: CATSDRQGSYGYTF.

This clonotype was detected many times. The chain recombines TRBV12-3 or TRBV12-4 with TRBJ2-3, with D tentatively TRBD1 or TRBD2 (5 bases each). V lost 4 bases and J 8 bases, leaving 13 bases between the germline ends. The CDR3 has 13 residues. This chain's CDR3 is CASSSGPGITQYF. The CDR3 region has the DNA TGTGCCAGCAGTTCGGGGCCGGGGATTACGCAGTATTTT.

This clonotype appeared many times. This chain links TRBV7-9 with TRBJ2-5; 13 bases fit TRBD2. V gave up 3 bases and J gave up 1 base; unmatched junction bases: 2. The CDR3 covers 16 residues. Per germline, CDR1 SEHNR and CDR2 FQNEAQ (reference sequence). This chain's CDR3 is CASSFTSGRVQETQYF. The CDR3, as DNA: TGTGCCAGCAGCTTCACTAGCGGGAGGGTCCAAGAGACCCAGTACTTC.

Comments on this clonotype: A read error is possible here, since a much larger clone lies one base away. The rearrangement joins TRBV10-3 to TRBJ2-1, with a weak D call TRBD2 (5 bases). Germline values: CDR1 ENHRY, CDR2 SYGVKD. This CDR3 contains 14 residues. CDR3 nucleotide sequence: TGTGCCATCAGTGAGTCGGGAGCGTACAGTGAGCAGTTCTTC. This codes for CAISESGAYSEQFF.

This clonotype has a handful of counts. V usage is TRBV2 and J usage is TRBJ2-7, with 8 bases fitting TRBD2. The germline V gene encodes CDR1 SNHLY and CDR2 FYNNEI. With 3 bases clipped from V and 7 bases from J, the junction kept 5 bases outside the gene matches. CDR3 length equals 13 residues. The chain's CDR3 is CASSDGRAGEQYF. CDR3 nucleotides: TGTGCCAGCAGTGACGGGAGGGCGGGAGAGCAGTACTTC.

This clonotype was seen at least ten times. This sequence joins TRBV27 and TRBJ2-7; 9 positions agree with TRBD1. This CDR3 is 12 amino acids long. The V and J ends lost 6 bases and 7 bases, in that order; junction bases with no gene match: 4. CDR1 and CDR2 (germline): MNHEY, SMNVEV (reference sequence). CDR3 amino acids: CASRGTGREQYF. Written as DNA, the CDR3 is TGTGCCAGCAGGGGGACAGGGCGAGAGCAGTACTTC.

The CDR3 spells CASSLVQTTDGYTF. The CDR3 DNA is TGCGCCAGCAGCTTGGTCCAAACGACAGACGGCTACACCTTC. This rearrangement joins TRBV5-1 to TRBJ1-2; a weak D match, TRBD1 (5 bases). The germline V and J ends were trimmed by 0 bases and 8 bases, with 14 bases remaining between them. CDR3 size: 14 residues. Germline V CDR1 and CDR2: SGHRS, YFSETQ.

This clonotype occurred many times. The rearrangement links TRBV20-1 to TRBJ2-7; 11 nucleotides align to TRBD2. V dropped 5 bases and J dropped 3; count of bases not matched to a gene: 9. The germline CDR1 and CDR2 sequences are DFQATT and SNEGSKA (reference sequence). This CDR3 spans 15 amino acids. The CDR3 region is CSAAGITSGSYEQYF. The CDR3 DNA follows: TGCAGTGCTGCGGGCATTACTAGCGGGAGCTACGAGCAGTACTTC.

A few counts support this clonotype. The genes are TRBV19 and TRBJ2-7; 13 bases are shared with TRBD2. Germline V lookup: CDR1 LNHDA, CDR2 SQIVND (reference sequence). The CDR3 has 16 residues. V dropped 1 base and J dropped 3; count of bases not matched to a gene: 3. The CDR3 sequence: CASSIGLAGGNYEQYF. For the CDR3, the DNA is TGTGCCAGTAGTATAGGACTAGCGGGAGGCAACTACGAGCAGTACTTC.

This clonotype has a handful of counts. CDR3: CAISDNGDTEAFF. The CDR3 nucleotides are TGTGCCATCAGTGATAACGGGGATACTGAAGCTTTCTTT. The chain links TRBV10-3 to TRBJ1-1; D gene unclear. Trimming took 3 bases from V and 5 from J, leaving 10 bases between them. Per germline, CDR1 ENHRY and CDR2 SYGVKD. This CDR3 is built from 13 residues.

The gene calls are TRBV6-9 and TRBJ2-5; TRBD2 aligns across 16 bases. Trimming removed 4 bases from V and 5 bases from J; junction bases left unmatched: 4. CDR1 and CDR2 (germline): MNHGY, SVAAGI. The CDR3 is made up of 16 amino acids. The DNA of the CDR3 is TGTGCCAGCAGTTCGGGACTAGCGGGAGGGCCTGAGACCCAGTACTTC. Translated, it gives CASSSGLAGGPETQYF.

This clonotype was seen ten or more times. One end of the junction fails to match germline, which may point to a read error. The chain uses TRBV7-8 and TRBJ2-7; 8 nucleotides line up with TRBD2. The CDR3 consists of 15 residues. In germline, CDR1 is SGHVS, CDR2 FQNEAQ. This CDR3 reads CASSLAGRASYEQYF. The CDR3 DNA follows: TGTGCCAGCAGTTTAGCGGGAAGGGCATCCTACGAGCAGTACTTC.

V gene TRBV7-9 combines with J gene TRBJ1-3; D call uncertain. Germline V gene sequence: CDR1 SEHNR, CDR2 FQNEAQ (reference sequence). The CDR3 has 13 amino acids. The ends were cut back, 6 bases at V and 4 bases at J, with 10 bases in the middle. Written as DNA, the CDR3 is TGTGCCAGCAGTAGCCCTGGGGGAAACACCATATATTTT. Translating it yields CASSSPGGNTIYF.

This clonotype has at least ten counts. The J gene is TRBJ2-1, the V gene TRBV6-5, with 9 nucleotides matching TRBD1. Germline CDR1 and CDR2: MNHEY and SVGAGI. Losses at the gene ends were 2 bases for V and 6 bases for J; bases not matched to a gene: 17. The CDR3 consists of 19 residues. CDR3 nucleotide sequence: TGTGCCAGCAGTTACACACCAGGGGGACAGGGAGGGGGGACCAATGAGCAGTTCTTC. It yields the protein CASSYTPGGQGGGTNEQFF.

The table lists this clonotype with a few counts. CDR3 coding DNA: TGTGCCAGCTCACCACCGGGGCGGTTCCAAGAGACCCAGTACTTC. As protein: CASSPPGRFQETQYF. The chain combines TRBV18 with TRBJ2-5, with a weak D call TRBD1 (5 bases). CDR3 length equals 15 residues. Germline V CDR1 and CDR2: KGHSH, LQKENI. V was pared by 0 bases and J by 1 base, with 9 bases between.

In this sample, this clonotype turned up a few times. V and J are TRBV12-3 or TRBV12-4 and TRBJ2-5; the D is unclear. This CDR3 has 12 amino acids. V dropped 5 bases and J dropped 3 bases, with 7 bases sitting between them. The CDR3 sequence is CASSPNEETQYF. CDR3 DNA: TGTGCCAGCAGTCCAAACGAAGAGACCCAGTACTTC.

This clonotype was counted only a few times. This chain connects TRBV20-1 to TRBJ1-4, with TRBD1 matching over 9 bases. Trimming cost V 0 bases and J 6 bases; bases outside gene matches: 11. This CDR3 is built from 17 residues. Germline V CDR1 and CDR2: DFQATT, SNEGSKA (reference sequence). CDR3 sequence reads: CSAREQGYRGPYEKLFF. CDR3 DNA sequence: TGCAGTGCTAGAGAGCAAGGCTACAGGGGGCCTTATGAAAAACTGTTTTTT.

As for this clonotype: Given a much more abundant clone one base away, this may be a read error. This rearrangement joins TRBV11-2 to TRBJ2-7; 9 nucleotides align to TRBD2. The germline V gene encodes CDR1 SGHAT and CDR2 FQNNGV. Unmatched junction bases numbered 12, after V lost 5 bases and J lost 4 bases. This CDR3 has 16 residues. The CDR3 DNA reads as TGTGCCAGCAGCCTCCAGGGGCGGGAGGGCTCTTACGAGCAGTACTTC. Translation: CASSLQGREGSYEQYF.

This clonotype was found a few times. The J gene is TRBJ2-1, the V gene TRBV4-1; 14 nucleotides line up with TRBD2. The length of the CDR3 is 17 residues. Germline V gives CDR1 MGHRA, CDR2 YSYEKL. V gave up 4 bases and J gave up 9 bases; unmatched junction bases: 11. CDR3 nucleotide sequence: TGCGCCAGCAGCCGCCTCTCGGGACTAGCGGGAGCAATTGAGCAGTTCTTC. Its protein product is CASSRLSGLAGAIEQFF.

This CDR3 reads CASSLDQRTGSGNTIYF. The DNA of the CDR3 is TGTGCCAGCAGCTTAGATCAACGGACAGGGTCTGGAAACACCATATATTTT. The chain has TRBV11-2 and TRBJ1-3; 8 positions match TRBD1. The V segment lost 0 bases and the J segment 1 base; nucleotides outside the gene matches: 5. The length of the CDR3 is 17 residues. Looked up from germline, CDR1 is SGHAT and CDR2 is FQNNGV.

This clonotype has a count of ten or more. The chain uses TRBV10-3 and TRBJ2-3; D is undetermined. This CDR3 comprises 13 residues. Trimming cost V 3 bases and J 5 bases, with 9 bases left between them. Germline CDR1 is ENHRY and CDR2 is SYGVKD. The CDR3 protein is CAISEAELDTQYF. The CDR3 nucleotides read TGTGCCATCAGTGAAGCCGAACTAGATACGCAGTATTTT.

This clonotype has ten or more counts. The J gene is TRBJ1-1, the V gene TRBV18; D unclear. The ends were cut back, 1 base at V and 0 bases at J, with 6 bases in the middle. CDR3 length: 14 amino acids. Germline-derived CDR1 and CDR2 are KGHSH and LQKENI. The CDR3 region is CASSPQGLNTEAFF. The CDR3 bases are TGTGCCAGCTCACCACAGGGCTTGAACACTGAAGCTTTCTTT.

The table lists this clonotype with many counts. This chain links TRBV12-3 or TRBV12-4 with TRBJ2-5; TRBD2 agrees at 14 bases. Losses at the gene ends were 5 bases for V and 4 bases for J; bases not matched to a gene: 9. This CDR3 comprises 17 residues. The CDR3 region is CASSPGLAGDSRETQYF. The CDR3 nucleotides read TGTGCCAGCAGTCCGGGACTAGCGGGAGATTCGCGAGAGACCCAGTACTTC.

The chain couples TRBV10-1 to TRBJ2-3; 9 bases map to TRBD2. Germline values: CDR1 WNHNN, CDR2 SYGVQD (reference sequence). The CDR3 runs to 15 residues. With V trimmed by 5 bases and J by 2 bases, 5 bases remained unmatched. The CDR3 loop reads CASSSTSGYTDTQYF. In DNA, the CDR3 is TGCGCCAGCAGTTCGACTAGCGGATACACAGATACGCAGTATTTT.

The table lists this clonotype with a few counts. V and J are TRBV5-1 and TRBJ1-3; no reliable D call. Germline V lookup: CDR1 SGHRS, CDR2 YFSETQ. The CDR3 covers 15 residues. Trimming removed 4 bases from V and 2 bases from J, with 13 bases in between. CDR3 amino acids: CASSDVRGAGNTIYF. The DNA of the CDR3 is TGCGCCAGCAGCGATGTACGAGGAGCTGGAAACACCATATATTTT.